The present T cell receptor beta chain was sequenced within a study of blood T cell repertoires in COVID-19. TCRdb keeps only in-frame clones here, not all; method: immunoSEQ multiplex PCR. The data hold 100,000 to 150,000 clones, with over 75% observed a single time. Germline V CDR1 and CDR2: MDHEN, SYDVKM. Trimming stripped 3 bases from V and 7 bases from J, with 10 bases between. The CDR3 has 13 residues. This clonotype originated in an elderly woman with acute or convalescent COVID-19. V is TRBV28 and J is TRBJ1-5; D unresolved. The sample comprised peripheral blood. Here the CDR3 DNA reads TGTGCCAGCAGTTTTGCCCCCCAGCAGCCCCAGCATTTT. Translation gives CASSFAPQQPQHF.